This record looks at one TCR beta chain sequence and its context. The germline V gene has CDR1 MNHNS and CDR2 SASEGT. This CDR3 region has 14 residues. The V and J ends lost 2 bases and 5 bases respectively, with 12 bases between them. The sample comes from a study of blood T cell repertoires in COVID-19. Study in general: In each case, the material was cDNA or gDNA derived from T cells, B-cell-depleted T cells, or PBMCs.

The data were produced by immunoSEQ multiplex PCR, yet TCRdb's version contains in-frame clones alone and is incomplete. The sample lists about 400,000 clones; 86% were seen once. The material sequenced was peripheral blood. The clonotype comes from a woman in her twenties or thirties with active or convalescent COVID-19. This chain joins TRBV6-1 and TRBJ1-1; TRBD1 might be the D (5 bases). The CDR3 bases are TGTGCCAGCAGTGAATCGGGGGTGGAAACTGAAGCTTTCTTT. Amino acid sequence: CASSESGVETEAFF.